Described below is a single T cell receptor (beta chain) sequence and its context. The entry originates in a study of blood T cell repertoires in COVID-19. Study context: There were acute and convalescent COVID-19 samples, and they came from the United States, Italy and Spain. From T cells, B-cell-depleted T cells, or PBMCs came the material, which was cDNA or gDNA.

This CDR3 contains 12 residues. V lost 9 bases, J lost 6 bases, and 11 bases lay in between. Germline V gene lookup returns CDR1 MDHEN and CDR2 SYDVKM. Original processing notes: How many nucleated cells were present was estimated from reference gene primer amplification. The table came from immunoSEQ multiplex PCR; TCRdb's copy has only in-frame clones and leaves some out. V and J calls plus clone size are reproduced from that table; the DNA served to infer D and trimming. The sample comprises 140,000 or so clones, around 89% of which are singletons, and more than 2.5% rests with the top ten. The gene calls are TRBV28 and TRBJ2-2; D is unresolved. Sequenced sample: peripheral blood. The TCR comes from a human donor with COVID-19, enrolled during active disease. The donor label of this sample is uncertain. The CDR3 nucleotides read TGTGCCAGTTCCTTTGAGGCCGGGGAGCTGTTTTTT. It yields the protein CASSFEAGELFF.